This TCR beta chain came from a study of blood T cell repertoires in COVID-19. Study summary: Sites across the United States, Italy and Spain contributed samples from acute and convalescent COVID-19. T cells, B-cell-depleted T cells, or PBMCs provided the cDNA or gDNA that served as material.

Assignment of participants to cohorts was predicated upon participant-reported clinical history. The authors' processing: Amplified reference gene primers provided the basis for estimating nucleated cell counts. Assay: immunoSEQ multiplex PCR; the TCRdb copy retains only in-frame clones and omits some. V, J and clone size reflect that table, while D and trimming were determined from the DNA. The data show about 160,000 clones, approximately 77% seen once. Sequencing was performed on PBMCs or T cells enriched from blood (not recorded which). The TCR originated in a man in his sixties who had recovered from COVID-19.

The CDR3 loop reads CASSPDGRNQPQHF. DNA for the CDR3: TGTGCCAGCAGCCCGGATGGGCGCAATCAGCCCCAGCATTTT. The chain employs TRBV6-5 and TRBJ1-5; D is uncertain. CDR1 and CDR2 from the germline V gene are MNHEY and SVGAGI. The CDR3 covers 14 residues. V shed 6 bases and J shed 2 bases, with 11 bases lying between them.